The rows below give T cell receptor beta chains drawn from one sample of a study of read filtering for tumor transcriptome and immune sequencing. TCRdb reprocessed the reads via MiXCR and lists one record per CDR3 protein. The data show about 38,000 distinct CDR3 sequences, with roughly an eighth seen just once and 27% held by the top ten. Sequenced sample: a population of CD138-negative cells sorted from bone marrow. The receptors were sampled from a donor at least 40 years old with multiple myeloma. The CDR3 runs from the conserved cysteine through the conserved F or W. Each record gives: V gene, clone size, CDR3 length, CDR3 protein. For some rows the clone size is stated as once, few or many, or as a class when expanded; others skip it.

v_gene: TRBV4-1
abundance: few
len: 15
CDR3aa: CASSQEGSGQETQYF

v_gene: TRBV7-2
abundance: many
len: 15
CDR3aa: CASSLTGGPNQPQHF

v_gene: TRBV4-1
abundance: many
len: 15
CDR3aa: CASSQELGGDYGYTF

v_gene: TRBV28
abundance: many
len: 17
CDR3aa: CASRRPGGTAILYGYTF

v_gene: TRBV5-1
abundance: few
len: 14
CDR3aa: CASSPGLADYEQYF

v_gene: TRBV11-1
abundance: -
len: 18
CDR3aa: CASSLAKGQLPQGNIQYF

v_gene: TRBV6-2/TRBV6-3
abundance: many
len: 14
CDR3aa: CASSYRIVDTEAFF

v_gene: TRBV20-1
abundance: many
len: 13
CDR3aa: CRGLAAQTGELFF

v_gene: TRBV29-1
abundance: few
len: 15
CDR3aa: CSVPHGRGLNTEAFF

v_gene: TRBV7-2
abundance: many
len: 13
CDR3aa: CASSPVASHEQFF

v_gene: TRBV11-2
abundance: few
len: 16
CDR3aa: CASSSGLAGLPDTQYF

v_gene: TRBV28
abundance: few
len: 14
CDR3aa: CASRRQGIADTQYF

v_gene: TRBV6-2/TRBV6-3
abundance: many
len: 14
CDR3aa: CASSYSVLKNIQYF

v_gene: TRBV29-1
abundance: -
len: 13
CDR3aa: CSTRVAATDTQYF

v_gene: TRBV2
abundance: -
len: 14
CDR3aa: CASQRQGAPTEAFF

v_gene: TRBV7-9
abundance: few
len: 17
CDR3aa: CASSKGDSPGTYNEQFF

v_gene: TRBV20-1
abundance: once
len: 12
CDR3aa: CSARAEHNDQFF

v_gene: TRBV5-1
abundance: -
len: 11
CDR3aa: CARTGAYGYTF

v_gene: TRBV7-9
abundance: many
len: 11
CDR3aa: CASSRGSEAFF

v_gene: TRBV7-8
abundance: many
len: 19
CDR3aa: CASSLAQGLAGVWAYEQYF

v_gene: TRBV2
abundance: -
len: 15
CDR3aa: CASSQTSGRLDTQYF

v_gene: TRBV20-1
abundance: many
len: 16
CDR3aa: CSARGYAGSNTGELFF

v_gene: TRBV28
abundance: medium-sized
len: 14
CDR3aa: CASSPRGETYEQYF

v_gene: TRBV6-6
abundance: many
len: 14
CDR3aa: CASCRGRLSYEQYF

v_gene: TRBV19
abundance: few
len: 13
CDR3aa: CASRHRGNQPQHF

v_gene: TRBV7-3
abundance: many
len: 15
CDR3aa: CASSPQGTVSNEQFF

v_gene: TRBV7-2
abundance: many
len: 13
CDR3aa: CASSFTSVGEQYF

v_gene: TRBV6-6
abundance: many
len: 16
CDR3aa: CASSSRSGSSYNEQFF

v_gene: TRBV28
abundance: many
len: 14
CDR3aa: CASSLVREYNEQFF

v_gene: TRBV28
abundance: many
len: 18
CDR3aa: CASSFRSSVPSGLGELFF

v_gene: TRBV5-1
abundance: many
len: 14
CDR3aa: CASSFRGQGAEAFF

v_gene: TRBV29-1
abundance: few
len: 14
CDR3aa: CSVLDRSSSYEQYF

v_gene: TRBV28
abundance: many
len: 15
CDR3aa: CASRLTGMGYNEQFF

v_gene: TRBV4-1
abundance: many
len: 17
CDR3aa: CASSPPQREIRTDTQYF

v_gene: TRBV7-9
abundance: few
len: 17
CDR3aa: CASSPGTGGPSGNEQFF

v_gene: TRBV5-4
abundance: few
len: 12
CDR3aa: CASSWPGETQYF

v_gene: TRBV4-2
abundance: many
len: 13
CDR3aa: CASSQDIGQPQHF

v_gene: TRBV29-1
abundance: many
len: 14
CDR3aa: CSVASGALNTEAFF

v_gene: TRBV5-1
abundance: few
len: 13
CDR3aa: CASTFSAGNTIYF

v_gene: TRBV2
abundance: few
len: 15
CDR3aa: CASSTGGAGTYEQYF

v_gene: TRBV6-2/TRBV6-3
abundance: -
len: 12
CDR3aa: CASSYSRNEQSF

v_gene: TRBV29-1
abundance: few
len: 11
CDR3aa: CSATSSGEQFF

v_gene: TRBV12-5
abundance: many
len: 13
CDR3aa: CASGLAWGDEQFF

v_gene: TRBV7-3
abundance: -
len: 13
CDR3aa: CASSLTLRDTQYF

v_gene: TRBV20-1
abundance: many
len: 13
CDR3aa: CSATLTGTTEAFF